The present entry profiles one TCR beta chain with its context. The antigen is unknown. This sample was included in a study of cytomegalovirus exposure and HLA in healthy donors. The method was immunoSEQ multiplex PCR; TCRdb's version includes in-frame clones alone and lacks a portion of them. The data show 180,000 or so clones, with roughly 84% seen just once and around an eighth held by the top ten. General study findings and limits: The study listed approximately 170 cytomegalovirus-associated TCR beta chains. Rare TCR sequences predominated, though certain public TCRs were found in many donors.

From germline, CDR1 is SNHLY and CDR2 FYNNEI. The V segment lost 8 bases and the J segment 12 bases; nucleotides outside the gene matches: 6. This CDR3 comprises 12 residues. The receptor was derived from a woman aged 25-40 years in good health and CMV-seropositive. The sequenced sample consisted of PBMCs. The chain employs TRBV2 and TRBJ2-7; 14 bases agree with TRBD2. The CDR3, as DNA: TGTGCCAGCGGGACTAGCGGGAGTTTGAGGTACTTC. Its translation: CASGTSGSLRYF.